This T cell receptor (beta chain) was obtained from a study of blood T cell repertoires in COVID-19. The CDR3 consists of 14 residues. The germline gives CDR1 GTSNPN, CDR2 SVGIG (reference sequence). V lost 7 bases and J 0 bases, leaving 13 bases between the germline ends. Those enrolled in Seattle joined during active infection and were followed longitudinally afterward. In the original analysis: Estimation of nucleated cell counts relied on the amplification of reference gene primers. Using immunoSEQ multiplex PCR, the repertoire was profiled, and TCRdb retains in-frame clones only, with some absent. The V and J calls and clone size were taken over from that table, and D and trimming were inferred from the DNA. The table lists 250,000 or so clones, 70% to 90% of them singletons.

Sequenced sample: peripheral blood. V gene TRBV30 combines with J gene TRBJ2-1, with D possibly TRBD2 on 5 matching bases. The TCR sequence derives from a man aged 25-45 years with COVID-19, enrolled during active disease. CDR3 amino acids: CASTWTFSYNEQFF. Written as DNA, the CDR3 is TGTGCCTCGACATGGACTTTCTCCTACAATGAGCAGTTCTTC.